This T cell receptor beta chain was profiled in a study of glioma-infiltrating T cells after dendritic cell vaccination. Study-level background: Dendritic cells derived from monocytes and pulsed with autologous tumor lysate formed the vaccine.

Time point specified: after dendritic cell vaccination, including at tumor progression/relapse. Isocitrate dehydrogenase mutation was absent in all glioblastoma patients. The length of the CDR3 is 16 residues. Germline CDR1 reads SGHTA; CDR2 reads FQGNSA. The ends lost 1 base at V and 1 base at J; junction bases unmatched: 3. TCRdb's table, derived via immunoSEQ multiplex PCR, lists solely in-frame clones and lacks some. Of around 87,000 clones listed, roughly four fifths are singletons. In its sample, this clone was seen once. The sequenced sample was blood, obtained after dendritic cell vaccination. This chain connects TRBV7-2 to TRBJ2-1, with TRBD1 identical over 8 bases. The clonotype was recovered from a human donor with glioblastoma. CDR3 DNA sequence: TGTGCCAGCAGCTTAGTAGGGACAGGTTCCTACAATGAGCAGTTCTTC. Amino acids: CASSLVGTGSYNEQFF.